The 30 T cell receptor beta chains listed next were all sequenced from one sample in a study of cytomegalovirus exposure and HLA in healthy donors. PCR primers comprised 60 Vbeta and 13 Jbeta primers. The protocol was immunoSEQ multiplex PCR, while the TCRdb copy is restricted to in-frame clones and leaves out a portion. The sample shows 160,000 or so clones, 70% to 90% of them seen only once. The source material was PBMCs. The receptors derive from a woman aged 25 to 45 in good health and CMV-seronegative.

V usage is TRBV7-6 and J usage is TRBJ2-5, with D maybe TRBD2 (6 bases). Gene TRBJ2-7 matches the end of the DNA better, so the J call may be wrong. Germline CDR1 reads SGHVS; CDR2 reads FNYEAQ. This CDR3 comprises 13 residues. In DNA, the CDR3 is TGTGCCAGCAGCCTTGGAGGGTTCTACGAGCAGTACTTC. It specifies CASSLGGFYEQYF.

The DNA for the CDR3 is TGTGCCAGCAGCGTGGGTAGCGGGATAACCGGGGAGCTGTTTTTT. Its translation: CASSVGSGITGELFF. The chain carries TRBV9 and TRBJ2-2, with 8 bases fitting TRBD2. Unmatched junction bases numbered 5, after V lost 2 bases and J lost 5 bases. Germline V gene sequence: CDR1 SGDLS, CDR2 YYNGEE. The CDR3 is 15 amino acids.

This clone was counted once. This sequence joins TRBV5-1 and TRBJ2-7; D remains ambiguous. Trimming left V 3 bases short and J 4 bases short, with 14 bases between. CDR3 size: 14 residues. From germline, CDR1 is SGHRS and CDR2 YFSETQ. CDR3 residues: CASSSLGAHYEQYF. The CDR3 DNA follows: TGCGCCAGCAGCTCGTTGGGCGCCCATTACGAGCAGTACTTC.

Only one count was recorded for this clone. This chain connects TRBV7-3 to TRBJ1-2, with 8 bases fitting TRBD1. There are 16 residues in the CDR3. The V and J ends lost 5 bases and 7 bases, in that order; junction bases with no gene match: 15. CDR1 is SGHTA and CDR2 is FQGTGA in the germline V gene. CDR3 amino acids: CASSPSMVQGAGGYTF. The DNA for the CDR3 is TGTGCCAGCAGCCCATCTATGGTCCAGGGGGCGGGTGGCTACACCTTC.

This clone was found a few times. The gene calls are TRBV5-6 and TRBJ1-1; possibly TRBD1 for D (5 bases). V lost 3 bases and J 5 bases, leaving 20 bases between the germline ends. Germline lookup yields CDR1 SGHDT and CDR2 YYEEEE. The CDR3 totals 16 residues. The CDR3 loop is CASSSYHRRGSTEAFF. In nucleotides, the CDR3 is TGTGCCAGCAGCTCTTATCACAGGCGGGGGAGTACTGAAGCTTTCTTT.

The chain links TRBV19 to TRBJ1-5, with a possible D match to TRBD1 (5 bases). The V gene's germline CDR1 is LNHDA and CDR2 SQIVND (reference sequence). V dropped 5 bases and J dropped 0 bases, with 17 bases sitting between them. The CDR3 runs to 17 residues. The CDR3 nucleotides read TGTGCCAGTAGTCTAGCCGGTAGGGGTGGTAGCAATCAGCCCCAGCATTTT. It encodes CASSLAGRGGSNQPQHF.

The chain employs TRBV5-1 and TRBJ2-1; perhaps TRBD1 as D (6 bases). Germline values: CDR1 SGHRS, CDR2 YFSETQ. CDR3 length equals 16 residues. Trimming took 0 bases from V and 6 from J, leaving 16 bases between them. The CDR3, as DNA: TGCGCCAGCAGCTTGGCGTACAGGACAGATTTCAATGAGCAGTTCTTC. It codes for CASSLAYRTDFNEQFF. Drawing the rest from reference TRBV5-1 and TRBJ2-1, the complete variable domain is KAGVTQTPRYLIKTRGQQVTLSCSPISGHRSVSWYQQTPGQGLQFLFEYFSETQRNKGNFPGRFSGRQFSNSRSEMNVSTLELGDSALYLCASSLAYRTDFNEQFFGPGTRLTVL.

This clone was observed a handful of times. This sample also contains other DNA sequences that code for the same CDR3. The J gene is TRBJ2-7, the V gene TRBV5-1, with 9 bases identical to TRBD1. Germline V CDR1 and CDR2: SGHRS, YFSETQ. The CDR3 runs to 14 residues. Losses at the gene ends were 0 bases for V and 4 bases for J; bases not matched to a gene: 2. CDR3 bases: TGCGCCAGCAGCTTGGCGGGGACAGGGTACGAGCAGTACTTC. Protein product: CASSLAGTGYEQYF.

The chain employs TRBV6-1 and TRBJ2-3; a possible D gene is TRBD1 (6 bases). This CDR3 is 13 amino acids long. Germline CDR1 reads MNHNS; CDR2 reads SASEGT. V lost 6 bases and J 3 bases, leaving 10 bases between the germline ends. The CDR3 DNA is TGTGCCAGCAGGTATCAGGGGACAGATACGCAGTATTTT. Protein: CASRYQGTDTQYF.

V is TRBV5-6 and J is TRBJ2-5; 7 bases are a match to TRBD2. With 7 bases clipped from V and 1 base from J, the junction kept 7 bases outside the gene matches. The CDR3 loop spans 14 amino acids. Germline CDR1 reads SGHDT; CDR2 reads YYEEEE. DNA of the CDR3: TGTGCCAGCGACGTGGGGGGGATCCAAGAGACCCAGTACTTC. Protein sequence: CASDVGGIQETQYF.

The chain joins TRBV10-2 to TRBJ1-2; TRBD1 agrees at 9 bases. Trimming at V came to 4 bases and at J to 0 bases, leaving 15 bases not matched to a gene. Germline V CDR1 and CDR2: WSHSY, SAAADI. The CDR3 has 19 residues. The CDR3 DNA reads as TGCGCCAGCAGTGGCCTACTCGGGGACAGGGTCTTCCCTAACTATGGCTACACCTTC. Its translation: CASSGLLGDRVFPNYGYTF.

The rearrangement links TRBV6-5 to TRBJ2-5; 7 bases are shared with TRBD2. The better agreement between TRBJ2-7 and the DNA end casts doubt on the J call. Germline V CDR1 and CDR2: MNHEY, SVGAGI. The CDR3 runs 13 residues. Here the CDR3 reads CASSPLGGYEQYF. CDR3 DNA sequence: TGTGCCAGCAGTCCTCTGGGGGGGTACGAGCAGTACTTC.

The chain combines TRBV9 with TRBJ2-2; tentative D call: TRBD2 (6 bases). V gave up 4 bases and J gave up 1 base, with 17 bases separating them. This CDR3 is built from 17 residues. Germline assignment: CDR1 SGDLS and CDR2 YYNGEE. Here the CDR3 DNA reads TGTGCCAGCAGCCACCTTTCGGGGCGGGGGAACACCGGGGAGCTGTTTTTT. It is translated as CASSHLSGRGNTGELFF.

The J gene is TRBJ1-1, the V gene TRBV2, with D perhaps TRBD1 (5 bases). The CDR3 is made up of 13 amino acids. The V gene's germline CDR1 is SNHLY and CDR2 FYNNEI. Trimming cost V 5 bases and J 6 bases, with 13 bases left between them. The CDR3 spells CASSRDQRAEAFF. The CDR3 region has the DNA TGTGCCAGCAGTCGGGACCAGCGGGCTGAAGCTTTCTTT.

The chain uses TRBV6-5 and TRBJ2-5; weak D call: TRBD2 (6 bases). CDR1 and CDR2 from the germline V gene are MNHEY and SVGAGI. V shed 5 bases and J shed 4 bases, with 14 bases lying between them. This CDR3 is built from 14 residues. CDR3 DNA sequence: TGTGCCAGCAGTCCGATGGGGGGAAGAGAGACCCAGTACTTC. It is translated as CASSPMGGRETQYF.

The chain recombines TRBV7-9 with TRBJ2-5; the D gene is possibly TRBD2 (5 bases). The DNA end favors TRBJ2-7, so the J call may be wrong. Germline-derived CDR1 and CDR2 are SEHNR and FQNEAQ (reference sequence). The CDR3 runs to 14 residues. CDR3 protein: CASSLGRGIYEQYF. The DNA of the CDR3 is TGTGCCAGCAGCTTAGGGCGAGGGATCTACGAGCAGTACTTC.

The chain has TRBV14 and TRBJ2-7; D might be TRBD2 (5 bases). Germline-derived CDR1 and CDR2 are SGHDN and FVKESK. CDR3 length: 14 residues. Trimming cost V 1 base and J 6 bases, with 13 bases left between them. CDR3 nucleotide sequence: TGTGCCAGCAGCCAAGGCGGCTTGAGCGGCGAGCAGTACTTC. It encodes CASSQGGLSGEQYF.

The chain has TRBV7-8 and TRBJ1-4; D is uncertain. The CDR3 spans 14 residues. Germline V gene lookup returns CDR1 SGHVS and CDR2 FQNEAQ. V was pared by 6 bases and J by 6 bases, with 14 bases between. CDR3 sequence: CASRPAGYYEKLFF. CDR3 nucleotide sequence: TGTGCCAGCAGACCGGCAGGATACTATGAAAAACTGTTTTTT.

The rearrangement uses TRBV6-4 and TRBJ2-3; tentative D call: TRBD2 (5 bases). CDR1 is MRHNA, CDR2 SNTAGT, per germline. The V gene lost 3 bases and the J gene lost 2 bases, with 9 bases spanning the gap. The CDR3 length is 14 residues. DNA of the CDR3: TGTGCCAGCAGTGAGGAGGTTTTCACAGATACGCAGTATTTT. This encodes CASSEEVFTDTQYF.

The chain is built from TRBV28 and TRBJ2-7; possible D gene TRBD2, 7 bases. CDR1 and CDR2 (germline): MDHEN, SYDVKM. Trimming shortened V by 10 bases and J by 7 bases, and 14 bases separated the two germline ends. The CDR3 extends over 11 amino acids. The CDR3 DNA follows: TGTGCCACGGGGGGCCCCCTGGAGCAGTACTTC. Translating it yields CATGGPLEQYF.

This clone was observed a single time. The V and J genes are TRBV5-1 and TRBJ2-5; 8 bases are shared with TRBD1. In germline, CDR1 is SGHRS, CDR2 YFSETQ. The CDR3 length is 16 residues. Trimming cost V 4 bases and J 5 bases; bases outside gene matches: 13. The CDR3 spells CASSRAPQGAVETQYF. The CDR3 region has the DNA TGCGCCAGCAGCAGAGCCCCTCAGGGGGCGGTGGAGACCCAGTACTTC. Drawing the rest from reference TRBV5-1 and TRBJ2-5, the complete variable domain is KAGVTQTPRYLIKTRGQQVTLSCSPISGHRSVSWYQQTPGQGLQFLFEYFSETQRNKGNFPGRFSGRQFSNSRSEMNVSTLELGDSALYLCASSRAPQGAVETQYFGPGTRLLVL.

The V call is TRBV28, the J call TRBJ1-5, with 8 bases identical to TRBD1. The CDR3 runs to 15 residues. Germline loops: CDR1 MDHEN, CDR2 SYDVKM. V was clipped by 7 bases and J by 4 bases; unmatched bases: 9. Here the CDR3 reads CASNNPGTGNQPQHF. CDR3 nucleotide sequence: TGTGCCAGCAATAACCCCGGGACAGGTAATCAGCCCCAGCATTTT.

V and J are TRBV19 and TRBJ2-7, with 9 bases aligning to TRBD2. Germline assignment: CDR1 LNHDA and CDR2 SQIVND (reference sequence). V was pared by 6 bases and J by 3 bases, with 9 bases of the junction left unmatched. The CDR3 runs 15 residues. The CDR3 protein is CASRRLAGFDYEQYF. The DNA of the CDR3 is TGTGCCAGTAGGAGGCTAGCGGGATTCGACTACGAGCAGTACTTC.

The chain is built from TRBV30 and TRBJ2-2; 8 nucleotides match TRBD2. CDR1 and CDR2 from the germline V gene are GTSNPN and SVGIG (reference sequence). The CDR3 covers 16 residues. The J segment lost 4 bases and the V segment lost 0 bases, leaving 7 bases of the junction unmatched. The CDR3 bases are TGTGCCTGGAGTGTTGCGAGGACTAGCCCCACCGGGGAGCTGTTTTTT. The encoded protein is CAWSVARTSPTGELFF.

The chain uses TRBV19 and TRBJ2-5; a weak D match, TRBD2 (6 bases). The CDR3 covers 15 residues. The V gene's germline CDR1 is LNHDA and CDR2 SQIVND (reference sequence). V shed 3 bases and J shed 0 bases, with 11 bases lying between them. The CDR3 region has the DNA TGTGCCAGTAGTATTTATTGGGACTACCAAGAGACCCAGTACTTC. Protein: CASSIYWDYQETQYF.

This clone has a single count. The chain uses TRBV27 and TRBJ2-5; D may be TRBD1 (6 bases). CDR1 is MNHEY, CDR2 SMNVEV, per germline (reference sequence). This CDR3 comprises 14 residues. V was trimmed by 6 bases and J by 5 bases, leaving 16 bases between them. CDR3 in amino acids: CASRSQGFRETQYF. Here the CDR3 DNA reads TGTGCCAGCAGGAGTCAGGGGTTTCGTGAGACCCAGTACTTC.

The chain uses TRBV27 and TRBJ2-1, with a possible D match to TRBD2 (8 bases). CDR1 is MNHEY and CDR2 is SMNVEV in the germline V gene (reference sequence). This CDR3 comprises 14 residues. The germline V and J ends were trimmed by 6 bases and 10 bases, with 19 bases remaining between them. CDR3 DNA: TGTGCCAGCAGCCCGAGGGGGCGCGGGGGGGAGCAGTTCTTC. Protein: CASSPRGRGGEQFF.

CDR3 DNA sequence: TGTGCCAGCAGCCCCGGGACAGGGCAATCTGGGGCCAACGTCCTGACTTTC. It specifies CASSPGTGQSGANVLTF. The rearrangement links TRBV5-4 to TRBJ2-6; 9 bases align to TRBD1. The CDR3 runs 17 residues. Germline assignment: CDR1 SGHNT and CDR2 YYREEE (reference sequence). V was clipped by 4 bases and J by 1 base; unmatched bases: 6.

The chain recombines TRBV5-1 with TRBJ1-1; 7 bases align to TRBD1. J was trimmed by 4 bases and V by 1 base; bases with no gene match: 1. The germline gives CDR1 SGHRS, CDR2 YFSETQ. CDR3 length: 13 residues. CDR3 sequence reads: CASSLTGATEAFF. DNA for the CDR3: TGCGCCAGCAGCTTGACAGGGGCCACTGAAGCTTTCTTT.

This sequence joins TRBV2 and TRBJ1-1; tentative D call: TRBD1 (5 bases). From germline, CDR1 is SNHLY and CDR2 FYNNEI. Trimming took off 3 bases at V and 4 bases at J, with 15 bases between the two ends. The CDR3 has 15 residues. CDR3 nucleotides: TGTGCCAGCAGTGATGGTCTAGGGGCGGCCACTGAAGCTTTCTTT. Translation: CASSDGLGAATEAFF. The full variable domain, in which reference TRBV2 and TRBJ1-1 provide the parts outside the CDR3, is EPEVTQTPSHQVTQMGQEVILRCVPISNHLYFYWYRQILGQKVEFLVSFYNNEISEKSEIFDDQFSVERPDGSNFTLKIRSTKLEDSAMYFCASSDGLGAATEAFFGQGTRLTVV.